This T cell receptor (beta chain) originates from a study of tumour-infiltrating T cells in Burkitt lymphoma. On the study more broadly: Overall and progression-free survival were predicted by productive clonality.

There are 13 residues in the CDR3. V lost 3 bases and J 14 bases, leaving 15 bases between the germline ends. The germline V gene encodes CDR1 SGHRS and CDR2 YFSETQ. Sequencing used immunoSEQ multiplex PCR; TCRdb keeps in-frame clones, though not all of them. Here the sample spans 10,000 or so clones, about two thirds being singletons. The sequenced sample was tumor tissue. The V call is TRBV5-1, the J call TRBJ1-6; a possible D gene is TRBD1 (5 bases). The receptor's source is a human donor with diffuse large B-cell lymphoma. CDR3 amino acids: CASSSEGSGALHF. The DNA for the CDR3 is TGCGCCAGCAGCTCCGAGGGGTCTGGGGCCCTCCACTTT.